These 6 T cell receptor beta chains were sequenced from one sample in a study of regulatory T cells in long-lasting Graves disease. Both iRepertoire HTBI primers and Arm-PCR of CDR3 regions were used to build the TCR beta libraries. TCRdb fed the multiplex PCR reads into MiXCR, producing one record per CDR3 protein. Of fewer than 550,000 distinct CDR3 sequences in the sample, more than 15% were seen once. The time point: newly diagnosed GD, antithyroid drugs for less than 3 months. The TCR library was made from RNA that had been extracted from PBMCs in TRIzol. This same sample was also taken into another study, of T cells in Graves' hyperthyroidism and ophthalmopathy.

The source material was peripheral blood mononuclear cells (PBMCs), sampled at new diagnosis, from a patient treated with antithyroid drugs. These receptor sequences come from a woman aged 35-65 years with Graves disease.

This chain uses TRBV20-1 with TRBJ1-4, with D tentatively TRBD1 (5 bases). Trimming removed 3 bases from V and 4 bases from J, with 12 bases in between. The germline V gene has CDR1 DFQATT and CDR2 SNEGSKA (reference sequence). The CDR3 is made up of 14 amino acids. The CDR3 nucleotides are TGCAGTGCTAGTAGGCCAGGGATTAATGAAAAACTGTTTTTT. Translation gives CSASRPGINEKLFF.

The rearrangement joins TRBV3-1 to TRBJ2-1; no definite D call. Germline-derived CDR1 and CDR2 are LGHDT and YNNKEL (reference sequence). The CDR3 length is 16 residues. Trimming cost V 2 bases and J 5 bases, with 16 bases left between them. The CDR3 sequence: CASSQRETYLHNEQFF. Written as DNA, the CDR3 is TGTGCCAGCAGCCAACGCGAGACTTACTTACACAATGAGCAGTTCTTC.

The chain is built from TRBV19 and TRBJ1-2; D is unresolved. V was trimmed by 3 bases and J by 0 bases, leaving 5 bases between them. Germline V lookup: CDR1 LNHDA, CDR2 SQIVND (reference sequence). The CDR3 totals 13 residues. The CDR3 region is CASSISPNYGYTF. The CDR3 bases are TGTGCCAGTAGTATCTCACCTAACTATGGCTACACCTTC.

There are many counts of this clonotype. The chain uses TRBV3-1 and TRBJ2-7, with a weak D call TRBD2 (7 bases). The germline CDR1 and CDR2 sequences are LGHDT and YNNKEL (reference sequence). The CDR3 spans 16 residues. V lost 0 bases and J 5 bases, leaving 17 bases between the germline ends. This CDR3 reads CASSQDRVGGVNEQYF. In DNA form, the CDR3 reads TGTGCCAGCAGCCAAGATCGGGTAGGGGGGGTTAACGAGCAGTACTTC.

This clonotype has at least ten counts. The J gene is TRBJ2-3, the V gene TRBV27, with TRBD2 identical over 7 bases. This CDR3 spans 14 amino acids. The V gene end was trimmed by 6 bases and the J gene end by 2 bases; junction bases not matched to a gene: 5. CDR1 and CDR2 (germline): MNHEY, SMNVEV (reference sequence). The CDR3, as DNA: TGTGCCAGCAGATGGACTAGAATCACAGATACGCAGTATTTT. As protein: CASRWTRITDTQYF.

The gene calls are TRBV5-5 and TRBJ1-2; D gene ambiguous. Germline V CDR1 and CDR2: SGHKS, YYEKEE (reference sequence). The CDR3 contains 11 residues. Trimming shortened V by 0 bases and J by 8 bases, and 5 bases separated the two germline ends. The DNA for the CDR3 is TGTGCCAGCAGCTTGGAGGTGGGCTACACCTTC. Protein: CASSLEVGYTF.